The sequence of this TCR beta chain was determined in a study of OX40 agonist ivuxolimab in advanced cancers. Study-level information: Partial responses were observed in three patients, of whom one had hepatocellular carcinoma and two had cutaneous melanoma. Overall study results and limits: At 0.1 to 3.0 mg/kg, CD4+ and CD8+ blood T cells expanded clonally by week 6. CD8+ T cells (on average) carried more expanded clones than CD4+ T cells.

This CDR3 region has 14 residues. After removal of 5 bases from V and 8 bases from J, the junction contained 4 bases not matched to a gene. Germline V gene lookup returns CDR1 SGHVS and CDR2 FQNEAQ. Produced via immunoSEQ multiplex PCR; TCRdb's table is partial and in-frame only. The top ten hold around 6.3% of the sample, which has roughly 89,000 clones, about 86% seen once. Turning to this clone: Its matching antigen is unknown.

The chain has TRBV7-8 and TRBJ2-1; 12 nucleotides line up with TRBD2. The receptor comes from an adult with an advanced solid tumor such as melanoma, head and neck, liver or kidney cancer. This specimen consisted of CD4+ or CD8+ T cells sorted from blood, obtained in a trial of the OX40 agonist ivuxolimab. The CDR3 coding sequence is TGTGCCAGCAGCCGGACTAGCGGGATTGATGAGCAGTTCTTC. This encodes CASSRTSGIDEQFF. Looking up the rest from reference TRBV7-8 and TRBJ2-1 gives the full variable domain: GAGVSQSPRYKVAKRGQDVALRCDPISGHVSLFWYQQALGQGPEFLTYFQNEAQLDKSGLPSDRFFAERPEGSVSTLKIQRTQQEDSAVYLCASSRTSGIDEQFFGPGTRLTVL.